Listed here are 25 T cell receptor beta chains from one sample, sequenced in a study of CD8 T cell repertoires and HIV-1 epitope variants (dated by TCRdb to 2018 to 2021). Library preparation employed the immunoSEQ multiplex PCR assay. TCRdb carries this immuneACCESS record with in-frame sequences only. Its versions omit some clonotypes, under half of them owing to an unresolved V gene in the studies checked, with the rest unexplained. This sample comprises 5,900 or so clones, approximately 60% of them detected only once. Of the sample, around 40% is held by the ten largest clones. Antigens of these TCRs are unknown. The sequencing sample was made of cultured CD8+ T cells derived from PBMCs. These receptors all come from a male donor with HIV.

V gene TRBV19 combines with J gene TRBJ2-5; D may be TRBD2 (6 bases). Trimming removed 3 bases at V and 2 bases at J, with 13 bases between. Germline-derived CDR1 and CDR2 are LNHDA and SQIVND (reference sequence). The CDR3 is made up of 15 amino acids. The CDR3 spells CASSIASGTQETQYF. CDR3 DNA sequence: TGTGCCAGTAGTATCGCCTCAGGGACTCAAGAGACCCAGTACTTC.

The rearrangement links TRBV5-1 to TRBJ2-1; 11 nucleotides align to TRBD2. Losses at the gene ends were 2 bases for V and 7 bases for J; bases not matched to a gene: 11. Germline V gene lookup returns CDR1 SGHRS and CDR2 YFSETQ. This CDR3 comprises 17 residues. The CDR3 DNA reads as TGCGCCAGCAGCTTAGCACTAGCGGGAGCGAAGGGGAATGAGCAGTTCTTC. Translation: CASSLALAGAKGNEQFF.

A single count supports this clone. V is TRBV10-2 and J is TRBJ2-4; a possible D gene is TRBD2 (5 bases). The CDR3 totals 13 residues. Germline V gene sequence: CDR1 WSHSY, CDR2 SAAADI. V lost 4 bases to trimming and J lost 2 bases, with 6 bases between them. DNA for the CDR3: TGCGCCAGCAGTGCGGGGACCAAAAACATTCAGTACTTC. It codes for CASSAGTKNIQYF.

This clone was counted between two and nine times. In DNA, the CDR3 is TGTGCCAGCAGAGAGCGGACAGGGGAGCCCCACAATGAGCAGTTCTTC. Its protein product is CASRERTGEPHNEQFF. The V gene is TRBV2, the J gene TRBJ2-1; 9 nucleotides line up with TRBD1. J lost 5 bases, V lost 6 bases, and 11 bases had no gene match. The CDR3 is 16 residues long. Germline V gives CDR1 SNHLY, CDR2 FYNNEI. The full variable domain, in which reference TRBV2 and TRBJ2-1 provide the parts outside the CDR3, is EPEVTQTPSHQVTQMGQEVILRCVPISNHLYFYWYRQILGQKVEFLVSFYNNEISEKSEIFDDQFSVERPDGSNFTLKIRSTKLEDSAMYFCASRERTGEPHNEQFFGPGTRLTVL.

There are a few counts of this clone. J is TRBJ2-7 and V is TRBV10-3; a weak D match, TRBD1 (5 bases). The ends were cut back, 4 bases at V and 0 bases at J, with 7 bases in the middle. CDR1 and CDR2 from the germline V gene are ENHRY and SYGVKD. The CDR3 has 13 residues. The CDR3 region is CAISVDSSYEQYF. The CDR3 DNA reads as TGTGCCATCAGTGTCGACAGCTCCTACGAGCAGTACTTC.

This clone is judged hyperexpanded (1% or more). The chain joins TRBV7-2 to TRBJ2-7, with TRBD1 matching over 7 bases. V shed 3 bases and J 7 bases; nucleotides not matched to a gene: 9. The CDR3 is 14 amino acids. Germline V lookup: CDR1 SGHTA, CDR2 FQGNSA. CDR3 in DNA: TGTGCCAGCAGCTTGGGACAGTACCTTCGTGAGCAGTACTTC. Translated: CASSLGQYLREQYF.

This clone occurred once. This chain links TRBV5-1 with TRBJ2-4; 7 nucleotides line up with TRBD1. After removal of 4 bases from V and 2 bases from J, the junction contained 3 bases not matched to a gene. Germline V gene data show CDR1 as SGHRS and CDR2 as YFSETQ. The CDR3 runs to 14 residues. The CDR3 protein is CASSPGGTKNIQYF. The DNA for the CDR3 is TGCGCCAGCAGCCCAGGGGGAACCAAAAACATTCAGTACTTC.

Sample share makes this clone medium-sized (0.01 to 0.1%). The chain has TRBV27 and TRBJ1-4; possibly TRBD1 for D (5 bases). V gave up 5 bases and J gave up 3 bases, with 16 bases separating them. The germline V gene has CDR1 MNHEY and CDR2 SMNVEV (reference sequence). This CDR3 has 16 amino acids. The CDR3 nucleotides read TGTGCCAGCAGTCCCCTAGCGGCAGGGTCTAATGAAAAACTGTTTTTT. Translation gives CASSPLAAGSNEKLFF.

The chain recombines TRBV10-2 with TRBJ2-7; D may be TRBD2 (6 bases). V dropped 6 bases and J dropped 2 bases, with 20 bases sitting between them. This CDR3 spans 16 amino acids. CDR1 WSHSY and CDR2 SAAADI come from the germline V gene. CDR3 sequence: CASRGGWGKGTYEQYF. CDR3 coding DNA: TGCGCCAGCAGGGGGGGATGGGGCAAGGGTACCTACGAGCAGTACTTC.

The chain joins TRBV5-1 to TRBJ2-5; 11 bases agree with TRBD2. CDR1 and CDR2 (germline): SGHRS, YFSETQ. The CDR3 runs to 18 residues. Trimming cost V 3 bases and J 5 bases; bases outside gene matches: 15. The CDR3 coding sequence is TGCGCCAGCAGCTCCTTGGAACTAGCGGGAGCCCTAGGGGAGACCCAGTACTTC. Translation: CASSSLELAGALGETQYF.

In DNA, the CDR3 is TGTGCCAGCAGTTTAGGGGTTTCTGGAAACACCATATATTTT. Its translation: CASSLGVSGNTIYF. This rearrangement joins TRBV27 to TRBJ1-3; D gene uncertain. Germline CDR1 MNHEY, CDR2 SMNVEV (reference sequence). Trimming pared 2 bases from V and 1 base from J, leaving 6 bases between. This CDR3 comprises 14 residues.

The chain has TRBV9 and TRBJ2-5; tentatively, D is TRBD1 or TRBD2 (6 bases each). The CDR3 is made up of 17 amino acids. CDR1 and CDR2 (germline): SGDLS, YYNGEE. V was cut by 6 bases and J by 4 bases, with 25 bases left in between. Written as DNA, the CDR3 is TGTGCCAGCACCCCAGAGGGGGGCCCGCTGGGTCGAGAGACCCAGTACTTC. It encodes CASTPEGGPLGRETQYF.

This clone has only one observation. The CDR3 loop reads CASSQRSDRVNTEAFF. The CDR3 DNA is TGTGCCAGCAGCCAACGGTCGGACAGGGTGAACACTGAAGCTTTCTTT. The chain has TRBV7-6 and TRBJ1-1; 8 positions match TRBD1. With V trimmed by 5 bases and J by 0 bases, 8 bases remained unmatched. Germline V gene data show CDR1 as SGHVS and CDR2 as FNYEAQ. This CDR3 is built from 16 residues.

This clone was found once. V gene TRBV28 combines with J gene TRBJ2-7; 7 bases align to TRBD1. The CDR3 sequence is 15 residues long. The germline V gene has CDR1 MDHEN and CDR2 SYDVKM. V lost 3 bases, J lost 3 bases, and 8 bases stayed unmatched. The chain's CDR3 is CASSFPRDRDYEQYF. The CDR3 DNA is TGTGCCAGCAGTTTCCCCCGCGACAGGGACTACGAGCAGTACTTC.

This chain links TRBV9 with TRBJ1-1; unclear D gene. The germline gives CDR1 SGDLS, CDR2 YYNGEE. This CDR3 has 13 amino acids. V lost 2 bases to trimming and J lost 2 bases, with 7 bases between them. CDR3 DNA: TGTGCCAGCAGCGTTGACGGAAACACTGAAGCTTTCTTT. This encodes CASSVDGNTEAFF. The full variable domain, in which reference TRBV9 and TRBJ1-1 provide the parts outside the CDR3, is DSGVTQTPKHLITATGQRVTLRCSPRSGDLSVYWYQQSLDQGLQFLIQYYNGEERAKGNILERFSAQQFPDLHSELNLSSLELGDSALYFCASSVDGNTEAFFGQGTRLTVV.

The rearrangement joins TRBV5-1 to TRBJ2-2; 11 bases are a match to TRBD2. The CDR3 is made up of 15 amino acids. J gave up 6 bases and V 4 bases, and 5 bases lay outside the gene matches. Per germline, CDR1 SGHRS and CDR2 YFSETQ. The CDR3 protein is CASSPGTSGPGELFF. The CDR3 coding sequence is TGCGCCAGCAGCCCTGGGACTAGCGGTCCCGGGGAGCTGTTTTTT.

The rearrangement uses TRBV9 and TRBJ1-3; weak D call: TRBD1 (5 bases). V lost 0 bases and J 4 bases, leaving 5 bases between the germline ends. This CDR3 spans 13 amino acids. Germline V CDR1 and CDR2: SGDLS, YYNGEE. Written as DNA, the CDR3 is TGTGCCAGCAGCGTAGACAGGGGAAACACCATATATTTT. It translates to CASSVDRGNTIYF.

This chain joins TRBV27 and TRBJ2-1; 11 nucleotides agree with TRBD2. Germline V gives CDR1 MNHEY, CDR2 SMNVEV (reference sequence). The CDR3 runs to 15 residues. J was trimmed by 7 bases and V by 3 bases; bases with no gene match: 5. The CDR3 coding sequence is TGTGCCAGCAGTTTCATAGCGGGGGGGCCTAATGAGCAGTTCTTC. Translating it yields CASSFIAGGPNEQFF.

This clone is labeled large (0.1 to 1%). CDR3 region: CASSQDSTGNIATNEKLFF. The CDR3, as DNA: TGCGCCAGCAGCCAAGATTCAACGGGGAACATTGCAACTAATGAAAAACTGTTTTTT. The rearrangement joins TRBV4-3 to TRBJ1-4, with unresolved D. Germline CDR1 is LGHNA and CDR2 is YSLEER. The CDR3 contains 19 residues. Trimming took 0 bases from V and 0 from J, leaving 17 bases between them.

The chain is built from TRBV19 and TRBJ2-2; TRBD2 agrees at 9 bases. CDR3 length equals 14 residues. From germline, CDR1 is LNHDA and CDR2 SQIVND (reference sequence). V lost 9 bases to trimming and J lost 3 bases; unmatched junction nucleotides: 5. The CDR3 region is CASHSGSHTGELFF. CDR3 coding DNA: TGTGCCAGCCATAGCGGGAGCCACACCGGGGAGCTGTTTTTT.

CDR3 amino acids: CASSPGEISYEQYF. The CDR3 DNA reads as TGTGCCAGCTCACCAGGAGAAATCTCCTACGAGCAGTACTTC. This sequence joins TRBV18 and TRBJ2-7; D uncertain. Trimming cost V 2 bases and J 0 bases, with 8 bases left between them. This CDR3 spans 14 amino acids. CDR1 KGHSH and CDR2 LQKENI come from the germline V gene. Using reference TRBV18 and TRBJ2-7 for the parts outside the CDR3, the full variable domain is NAGVMQNPRHLVRRRGQEARLRCSPMKGHSHVYWYRQLPEEGLKFMVYLQKENIIDESGMPKERFSAEFPKEGPSILRIQQVVRGDSAAYFCASSPGEISYEQYFGPGTRLTVT.

The V gene is TRBV29-1, the J gene TRBJ2-5, with TRBD2 matching over 12 bases. Per germline, CDR1 SQVTM and CDR2 ANQGSEA. CDR3 length: 15 amino acids. The V segment lost 1 base and the J segment 4 bases; nucleotides outside the gene matches: 4. The CDR3 spells CSVEGLAGVPETQYF. The CDR3 bases are TGCAGCGTTGAAGGACTAGCGGGAGTCCCAGAGACCCAGTACTTC.

This clone was picked up a small number of times. The chain couples TRBV28 to TRBJ1-2; 12 bases are shared with TRBD1. Looked up from germline, CDR1 is MDHEN and CDR2 is SYDVKM. With 5 bases clipped from V and 2 bases from J, the junction kept 9 bases outside the gene matches. CDR3 length: 17 amino acids. CDR3 DNA sequence: TGTGCCAGCAGTACCCGGGACAGGGGGCGCCGGAACTATGGCTACACCTTC. Translated, it gives CASSTRDRGRRNYGYTF.

This clone has just a few counts. The rearrangement links TRBV21-1 to TRBJ1-2. TRBV21-1 is a recognized pseudogene. The CDR3 is 16 residues long. The CDR3 bases are TGTGCCAGCAGCAAAGCCCCGGGTGAAGTTCCGAATGGCTACACCTTC. It encodes CASSKAPGEVPNGYTF.

V gene TRBV7-6 combines with J gene TRBJ2-7; 10 bases are a match to TRBD1. Germline V gene lookup returns CDR1 SGHVS and CDR2 FNYEAQ. The CDR3 extends over 14 amino acids. The V and J ends lost 4 bases and 4 bases, in that order; junction bases with no gene match: 4. CDR3 protein: CASSSGQGEYEQYF. The CDR3 DNA is TGTGCCAGCAGCTCCGGACAGGGGGAATACGAGCAGTACTTC. Using reference TRBV7-6 and TRBJ2-7 for the parts outside the CDR3, the full variable domain is GAGVSQSPRYKVTKRGQDVALRCDPISGHVSLYWYRQALGQGPEFLTYFNYEAQQDKSGLPNDRFSAERPEGSISTLTIQRTEQRDSAMYRCASSSGQGEYEQYFGPGTRLTVT.